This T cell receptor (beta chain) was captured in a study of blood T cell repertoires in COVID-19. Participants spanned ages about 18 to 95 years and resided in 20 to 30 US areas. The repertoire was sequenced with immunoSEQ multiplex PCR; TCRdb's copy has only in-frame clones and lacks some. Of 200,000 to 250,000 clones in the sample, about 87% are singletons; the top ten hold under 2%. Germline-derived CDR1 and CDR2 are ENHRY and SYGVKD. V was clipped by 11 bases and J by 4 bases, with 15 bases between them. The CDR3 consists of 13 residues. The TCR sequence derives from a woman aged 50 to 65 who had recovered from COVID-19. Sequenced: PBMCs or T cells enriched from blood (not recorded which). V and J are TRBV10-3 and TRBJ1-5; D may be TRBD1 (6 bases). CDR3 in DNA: TGTGCCTCTAGGGGGGGCGTGAATCAGCCCCAGCATTTT. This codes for CASRGGVNQPQHF.